This T cell receptor beta chain was recovered during a study of OX40 agonist ivuxolimab in advanced cancers. The overall study: Patients took ivuxolimab, an agonistic anti-OX40 (CD134) antibody.

Notes on the study in general: Blood T cells, both CD4+ and CD8+, expanded clonally by week 6 at 0.1 to 3.0 mg/kg. Undetermined was the antigen specificity of the expanded peripheral T cells. In the 0.1-3.0 mg/kg groups, partial responders showed among the lowest expansion.

CDR1 and CDR2 from the germline V gene are SGHTA and FQGNSA. This CDR3 spans 16 amino acids. V was clipped by 5 bases and J by 1 base; unmatched bases: 7. Concerning this clone: The antigen is not known.

The data were produced by immunoSEQ multiplex PCR, yet TCRdb's version contains in-frame clones alone and is incomplete. The profile shows around 60,000 clones, 75% to 85% of them singletons. The J gene is TRBJ1-5, the V gene TRBV7-2, with 8 bases matching TRBD1. This clonotype was sampled from an adult with an advanced solid tumor such as melanoma, head and neck, liver or kidney cancer. The specimen was CD4+ or CD8+ T cells sorted from blood, collected in a trial of the OX40 agonist ivuxolimab. CDR3 in amino acids: CASSPGTGRSNQPQHF. CDR3 in DNA: TGTGCCAGCAGCCCTGGGACAGGTAGGAGCAATCAGCCCCAGCATTTT.